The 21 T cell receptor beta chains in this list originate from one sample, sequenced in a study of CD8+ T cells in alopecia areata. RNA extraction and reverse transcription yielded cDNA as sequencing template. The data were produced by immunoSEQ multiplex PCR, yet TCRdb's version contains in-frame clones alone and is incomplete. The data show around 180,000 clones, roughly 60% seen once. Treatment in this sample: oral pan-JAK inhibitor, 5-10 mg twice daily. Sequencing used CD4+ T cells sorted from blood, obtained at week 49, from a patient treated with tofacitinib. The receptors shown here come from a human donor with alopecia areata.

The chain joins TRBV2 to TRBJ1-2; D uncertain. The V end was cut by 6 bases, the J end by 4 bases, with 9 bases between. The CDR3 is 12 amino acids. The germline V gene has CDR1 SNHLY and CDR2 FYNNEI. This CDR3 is CASRMDGYGYTF. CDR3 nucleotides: TGTGCCAGCAGGATGGACGGCTATGGCTACACCTTC.

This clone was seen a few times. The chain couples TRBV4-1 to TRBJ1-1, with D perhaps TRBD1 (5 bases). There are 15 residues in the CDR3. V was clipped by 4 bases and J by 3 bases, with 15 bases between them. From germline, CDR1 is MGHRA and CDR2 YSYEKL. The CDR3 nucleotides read TGCGCCAGCAGCCCTCCGCTCAGGGTTGACACTGAAGCTTTCTTT. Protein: CASSPPLRVDTEAFF.

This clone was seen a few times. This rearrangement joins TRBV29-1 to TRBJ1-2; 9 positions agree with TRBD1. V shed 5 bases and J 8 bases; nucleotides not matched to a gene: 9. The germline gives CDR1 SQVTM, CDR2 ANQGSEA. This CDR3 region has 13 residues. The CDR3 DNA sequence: TGCAGCGTTAAATGGACAGGGGCGTACGGCTACACCTTC. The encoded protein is CSVKWTGAYGYTF.

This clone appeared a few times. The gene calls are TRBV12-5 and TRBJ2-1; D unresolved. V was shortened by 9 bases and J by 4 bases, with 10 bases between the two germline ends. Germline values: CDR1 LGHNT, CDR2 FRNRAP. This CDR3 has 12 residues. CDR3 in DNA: TGTGCTAGCATTCTAGATTACAATGAGCAGTTCTTC. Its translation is CASILDYNEQFF.

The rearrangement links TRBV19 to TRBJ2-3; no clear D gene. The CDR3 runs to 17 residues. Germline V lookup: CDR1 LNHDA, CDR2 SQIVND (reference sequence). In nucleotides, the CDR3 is TGTGTTCCGGACCTCGAGATCCAATACCTCCCCACAGATACGCAGTATTTT. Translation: CVPDLEIQYLPTDTQYF.

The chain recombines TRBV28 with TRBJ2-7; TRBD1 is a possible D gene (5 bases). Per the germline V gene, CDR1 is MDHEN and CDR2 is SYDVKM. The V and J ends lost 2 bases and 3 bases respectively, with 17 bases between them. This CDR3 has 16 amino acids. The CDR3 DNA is TGTGCCAGCAGTTTAGGGCGGAAGGGGATTATCTACGAGCAGTACTTC. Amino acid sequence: CASSLGRKGIIYEQYF.

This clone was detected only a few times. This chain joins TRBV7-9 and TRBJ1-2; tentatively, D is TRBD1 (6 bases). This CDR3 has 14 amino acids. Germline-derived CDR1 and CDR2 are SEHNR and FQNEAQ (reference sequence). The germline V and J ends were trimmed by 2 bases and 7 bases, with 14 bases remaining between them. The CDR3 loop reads CASSLTRPQGGYTF. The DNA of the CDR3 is TGTGCCAGCAGCTTAACCCGTCCACAGGGTGGCTACACCTTC.

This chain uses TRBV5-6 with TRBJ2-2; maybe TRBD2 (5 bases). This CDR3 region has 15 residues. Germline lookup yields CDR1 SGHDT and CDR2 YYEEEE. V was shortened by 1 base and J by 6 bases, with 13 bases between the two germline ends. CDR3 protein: CASSLPGSYAGELFF. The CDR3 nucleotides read TGTGCCAGCAGCTTGCCGGGGTCCTACGCCGGGGAGCTGTTTTTT.

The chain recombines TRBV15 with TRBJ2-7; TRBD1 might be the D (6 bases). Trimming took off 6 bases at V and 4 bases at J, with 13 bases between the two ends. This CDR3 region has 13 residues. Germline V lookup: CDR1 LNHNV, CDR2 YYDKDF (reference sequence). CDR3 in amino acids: CATRGLQGYEQYF. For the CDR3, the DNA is TGTGCCACCAGGGGTCTACAGGGTTACGAGCAGTACTTC.

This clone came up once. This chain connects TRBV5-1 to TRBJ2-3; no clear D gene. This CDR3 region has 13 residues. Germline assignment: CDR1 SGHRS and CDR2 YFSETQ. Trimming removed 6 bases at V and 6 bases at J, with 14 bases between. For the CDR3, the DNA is TGCGCCAGCAACCCCCTCGGGCGTGATACGCAGTATTTT. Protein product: CASNPLGRDTQYF.

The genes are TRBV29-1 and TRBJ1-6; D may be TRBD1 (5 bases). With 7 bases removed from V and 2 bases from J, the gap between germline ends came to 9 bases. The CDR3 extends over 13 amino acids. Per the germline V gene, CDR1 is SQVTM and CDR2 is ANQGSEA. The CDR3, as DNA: TGCAGCGCCTCGGGGCCCTATAATTCACCCCTCCACTTT. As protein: CSASGPYNSPLHF.

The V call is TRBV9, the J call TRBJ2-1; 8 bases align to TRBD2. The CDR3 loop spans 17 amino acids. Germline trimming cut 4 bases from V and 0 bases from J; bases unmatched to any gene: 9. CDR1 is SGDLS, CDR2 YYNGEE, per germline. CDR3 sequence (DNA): TGTGCCAGCAGCCCCCACGGGGGGGGGACCTCCTACAATGAGCAGTTCTTC. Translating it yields CASSPHGGGTSYNEQFF.

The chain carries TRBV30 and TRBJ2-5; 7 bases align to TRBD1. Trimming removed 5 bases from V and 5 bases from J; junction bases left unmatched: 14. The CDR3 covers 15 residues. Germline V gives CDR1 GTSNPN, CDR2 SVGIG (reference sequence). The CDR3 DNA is TGTGCCTGGGGACCTGATACAGGGGTTGGGGAGACCCAGTACTTC. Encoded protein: CAWGPDTGVGETQYF.

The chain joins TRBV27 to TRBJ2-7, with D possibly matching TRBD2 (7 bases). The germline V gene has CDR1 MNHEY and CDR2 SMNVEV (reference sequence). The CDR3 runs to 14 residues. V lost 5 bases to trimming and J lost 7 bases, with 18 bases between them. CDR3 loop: CASSGRGFSGEQYF. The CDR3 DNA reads TGTGCCAGCAGTGGGAGGGGGTTCTCGGGAGAGCAGTACTTC.

The chain's CDR3 is CAWSGGRSYGYTF. DNA of the CDR3: TGTGCCTGGAGTGGGGGGCGAAGCTATGGCTACACCTTC. The chain employs TRBV30 and TRBJ1-2; possibly TRBD1 for D (6 bases). The germline CDR1 and CDR2 sequences are GTSNPN and SVGIG (reference sequence). V was cut by 1 base and J by 4 bases, with 10 bases left in between. The length of the CDR3 is 13 residues.

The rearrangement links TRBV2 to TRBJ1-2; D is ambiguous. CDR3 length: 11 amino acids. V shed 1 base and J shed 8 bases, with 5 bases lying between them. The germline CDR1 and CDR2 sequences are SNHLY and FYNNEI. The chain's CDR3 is CASSEVRGYTF. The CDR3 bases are TGTGCCAGCAGTGAAGTCCGGGGCTACACCTTC.

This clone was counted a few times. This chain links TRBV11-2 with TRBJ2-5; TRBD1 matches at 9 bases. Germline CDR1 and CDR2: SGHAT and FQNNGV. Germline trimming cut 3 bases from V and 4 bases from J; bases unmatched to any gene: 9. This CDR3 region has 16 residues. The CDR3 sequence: CASSFSGQGKVETQYF. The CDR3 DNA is TGTGCCAGCAGCTTTTCAGGACAGGGGAAGGTAGAGACCCAGTACTTC.

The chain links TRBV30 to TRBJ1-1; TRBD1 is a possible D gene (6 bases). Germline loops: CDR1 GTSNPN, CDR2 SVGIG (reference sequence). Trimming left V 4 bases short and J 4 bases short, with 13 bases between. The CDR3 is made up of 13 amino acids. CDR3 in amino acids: CAWNRGWGTEAFF. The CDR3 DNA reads TGTGCCTGGAATAGGGGGTGGGGCACTGAAGCTTTCTTT.

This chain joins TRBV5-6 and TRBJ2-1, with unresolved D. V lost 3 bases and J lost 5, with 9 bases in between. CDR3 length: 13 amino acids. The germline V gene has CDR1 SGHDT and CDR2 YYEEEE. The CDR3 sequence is CASSSTPDNEQFF. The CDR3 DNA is TGTGCCAGCAGCTCAACCCCGGACAATGAGCAGTTCTTC. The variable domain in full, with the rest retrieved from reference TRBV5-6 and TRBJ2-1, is DAGVTQSPTHLIKTRGQQVTLRCSPKSGHDTVSWYQQALGQGPQFIFQYYEEEERQRGNFPDRFSGHQFPNYSSELNVNALLLGDSALYLCASSSTPDNEQFFGPGTRLTVL.

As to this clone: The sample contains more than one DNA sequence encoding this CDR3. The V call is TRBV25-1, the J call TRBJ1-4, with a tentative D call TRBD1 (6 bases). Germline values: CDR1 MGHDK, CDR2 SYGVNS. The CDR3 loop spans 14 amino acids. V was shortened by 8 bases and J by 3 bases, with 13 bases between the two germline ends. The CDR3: CASSETGPNEKLFF. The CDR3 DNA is TGTGCCAGCTCGGAGACAGGTCCTAATGAAAAACTGTTTTTT.

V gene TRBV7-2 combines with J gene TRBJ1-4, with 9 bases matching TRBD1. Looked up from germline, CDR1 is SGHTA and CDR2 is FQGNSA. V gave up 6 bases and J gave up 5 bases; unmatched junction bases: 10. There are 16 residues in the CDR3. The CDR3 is CASSLDRGGKNEKLFF. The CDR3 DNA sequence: TGTGCCAGCAGTTTGGACAGGGGCGGTAAAAATGAAAAACTGTTTTTT.